What follows describes a single T cell receptor (beta chain). Source study methods: Estimates of nucleated cell counts were drawn from the amplification of reference gene primers. Method: immunoSEQ multiplex PCR; TCRdb's copy keeps in-frame clones and lacks some. V, J and clone size derive from that table, while D and trimming were established from the DNA sequence. The table includes 250,000 to 350,000 clones, roughly 88% detected once. This specimen comes from a study of blood T cell repertoires in COVID-19. Study overall: Italy, Spain and the United States were the sources of the convalescent and acute COVID-19 samples. Sources were T cells, B-cell-depleted T cells, or PBMCs; the material itself was cDNA or gDNA.

Patients in Seattle were enrolled during active infection, then followed longitudinally. The CDR3 is made up of 20 amino acids. V dropped 4 bases and J dropped 6; count of bases not matched to a gene: 20. Per germline, CDR1 SGHRS and CDR2 YFSETQ. Material for sequencing was peripheral blood. This rearrangement joins TRBV5-1 to TRBJ2-1; 12 nucleotides line up with TRBD2. This clonotype originated in a woman aged 25 to 39 with COVID-19, enrolled during active disease. CDR3 bases: TGCGCCAGCAGCACCGGGGGGGACAGGGCACTAGCGGGAGGTGTCAATGAGCAGTTCTTC. It translates to CASSTGGDRALAGGVNEQFF. Full variable domain (remainder filled in from reference TRBV5-1 and TRBJ2-1): KAGVTQTPRYLIKTRGQQVTLSCSPISGHRSVSWYQQTPGQGLQFLFEYFSETQRNKGNFPGRFSGRQFSNSRSEMNVSTLELGDSALYLCASSTGGDRALAGGVNEQFFGPGTRLTVL.